These T cell receptor beta chains were read from a single sample in a study of CD8 T cells in Susac syndrome. MiXCR, applied by TCRdb to the immunoSEQ multiplex PCR reads, yields one record per CDR3 protein. The repertoire consists of 95,000 to 150,000 distinct CDR3 sequences, with over 90% occurring once and the leading ten covering about 0.28%. What was sequenced was CD8+ T cells from PBMCs. These receptors came from a human donor with Susac syndrome. The CDR3 runs from the conserved cysteine through the conserved F or W. Each record gives: J gene, D gene, V gene, clone size, CDR3 DNA, CDR3 protein. D genes are given only for firm matches. Where a row states a size, it is once, few, many or the class of an expanded clone; other rows omit it.

j_gene: TRBJ1-5
d_gene: NA
v_gene: TRBV5-6
abundance: NA
CDR3nt: TGTGCCAGCAGCCAGCAAGATCAGCCCCAGCATTTT
CDR3aa: CASSQQDQPQHF

j_gene: TRBJ2-7
d_gene: NA
v_gene: TRBV5-6
abundance: NA
CDR3nt: TGTGCCAGCAGCGCAGGACATATACACGAGCAGTACTTC
CDR3aa: CASSAGHIHEQYF

j_gene: TRBJ1-2
d_gene: TRBD1
v_gene: TRBV29-1
abundance: NA
CDR3nt: TGCAGCGTCGGAACAGGGGCCGGAGGCTACACCTTC
CDR3aa: CSVGTGAGGYTF

j_gene: TRBJ2-7
d_gene: TRBD1
v_gene: TRBV9
abundance: NA
CDR3nt: TGTGCCAGCAGCGTAGATGCCGGACAGGCCTCCTACGAGCAGTACTTC
CDR3aa: CASSVDAGQASYEQYF

j_gene: TRBJ1-1
d_gene: NA
v_gene: TRBV27
abundance: NA
CDR3nt: TGTGCCAGCAGTGTGACAGTCGTGAACACTGAAGCTTTCTTT
CDR3aa: CASSVTVVNTEAFF

j_gene: TRBJ2-7
d_gene: TRBD1
v_gene: TRBV6-6
abundance: NA
CDR3nt: TGTGCCAGCAGTTCAGGGGGCCCGGGACAGGGTGAGCAGTACTTC
CDR3aa: CASSSGGPGQGEQYF

j_gene: TRBJ2-1
d_gene: NA
v_gene: TRBV7-9
abundance: NA
CDR3nt: TGTGCCAGCACCCCGGGGGCCGGCAATGAGCAGTTCTTC
CDR3aa: CASTPGAGNEQFF

j_gene: TRBJ1-4
d_gene: TRBD1
v_gene: TRBV7-8
abundance: NA
CDR3nt: TGTGCCAGCAGCTTAGTGGGGACAGGGTATGAAAAACTGTTTTTT
CDR3aa: CASSLVGTGYEKLFF

j_gene: TRBJ1-2
d_gene: TRBD1
v_gene: TRBV14
abundance: NA
CDR3nt: TGTGCCAGCAGCCCCTCGGACAGGAACAACTATGGCTACACCTTC
CDR3aa: CASSPSDRNNYGYTF

j_gene: TRBJ2-3
d_gene: NA
v_gene: TRBV20-1
abundance: NA
CDR3nt: TGCAGTGCTAGCCAGGTCGCAGATACGCAGTATTTT
CDR3aa: CSASQVADTQYF

j_gene: TRBJ2-7
d_gene: TRBD1
v_gene: TRBV25-1
abundance: once
CDR3nt: TGTGCCACAGGGGGCCACGAGCAGTACTTC
CDR3aa: CATGGHEQYF

j_gene: TRBJ2-1
d_gene: TRBD2
v_gene: TRBV6-6
abundance: NA
CDR3nt: TGTGCCAGCAGTAGCGGCGGGGGTCGCTACTACAATGAGCAGTTCTTC
CDR3aa: CASSSGGGRYYNEQFF

j_gene: TRBJ2-7
d_gene: NA
v_gene: TRBV9
abundance: NA
CDR3nt: TGTGCCAGCAGCGTAGGGGAAGGGACCGAGGGACACGAGCAGTACTTC
CDR3aa: CASSVGEGTEGHEQYF

j_gene: TRBJ2-7
d_gene: NA
v_gene: TRBV20-1
abundance: NA
CDR3nt: TGCAGTGCTCTAATAGGGGGGCCTAGCGGAAACTACGAGCAGTACTTC
CDR3aa: CSALIGGPSGNYEQYF

j_gene: TRBJ2-2
d_gene: NA
v_gene: TRBV6-2/TRBV6-3
abundance: NA
CDR3nt: TGTGCCAGCAATCTAGGAGGCACCGGGGAGCTGTTTTTT
CDR3aa: CASNLGGTGELFF

j_gene: TRBJ2-7
d_gene: NA
v_gene: TRBV27
abundance: NA
CDR3nt: TGTGCCAGCAGTCCTTCCCGGGACTTCGCGGACGAGCAGTACTTC
CDR3aa: CASSPSRDFADEQYF

j_gene: TRBJ2-7
d_gene: NA
v_gene: TRBV12-3/TRBV12-4
abundance: NA
CDR3nt: TGTGCCAGCAGTTTCCCGAAATACGAGCAGTACTTC
CDR3aa: CASSFPKYEQYF

j_gene: TRBJ1-2
d_gene: NA
v_gene: TRBV7-9
abundance: NA
CDR3nt: TGTGCCAGCAGCTCAACCATCACAGGGTTGGGCGACGGCTACACCTTC
CDR3aa: CASSSTITGLGDGYTF

j_gene: TRBJ1-2
d_gene: NA
v_gene: TRBV15
abundance: NA
CDR3nt: TGTGCCACCAGCAGAGTGGAGGGGGCTAACTATGGCTACACCTTC
CDR3aa: CATSRVEGANYGYTF

j_gene: TRBJ2-6
d_gene: TRBD1
v_gene: TRBV12-3/TRBV12-4
abundance: NA
CDR3nt: TGTGCCAGCAGTTACAACAGGGGGGCGGGGGCCAACGTCCTGACTTTC
CDR3aa: CASSYNRGAGANVLTF

j_gene: TRBJ2-3
d_gene: TRBD2
v_gene: TRBV30
abundance: NA
CDR3nt: TGTGCCTGGAGTGAGGGCGGGGGGTCTACAGATACGCAGTATTTT
CDR3aa: CAWSEGGGSTDTQYF

j_gene: TRBJ2-5
d_gene: NA
v_gene: TRBV7-3
abundance: NA
CDR3nt: TGTGCCAGCAGCTTAAAGTTCCAAGAGACCCAGTACTTC
CDR3aa: CASSLKFQETQYF

j_gene: TRBJ2-2
d_gene: NA
v_gene: TRBV27
abundance: NA
CDR3nt: TGTGCCAGCAGTTTATCCCAGGTTTCGACCGGGGAGCTGTTTTTT
CDR3aa: CASSLSQVSTGELFF

j_gene: TRBJ2-3
d_gene: NA
v_gene: TRBV9
abundance: NA
CDR3nt: TGTGCCAGCAGCGTAGTGACAGTGGGAGATACGCAGTATTTT
CDR3aa: CASSVVTVGDTQYF

j_gene: TRBJ1-1
d_gene: TRBD1
v_gene: TRBV3-1
abundance: NA
CDR3nt: TGTGCCAGCAGCCCCTCGGGGACAGTTGAAGCTTTCTTT
CDR3aa: CASSPSGTVEAFF

j_gene: TRBJ2-7
d_gene: TRBD1
v_gene: TRBV27
abundance: NA
CDR3nt: TGTGCCAGCAGTTCGACGAGGACAGGGGGGACCGGGTTGAACGAGCAGTACTTC
CDR3aa: CASSSTRTGGTGLNEQYF

j_gene: TRBJ1-5
d_gene: NA
v_gene: TRBV12-5
abundance: NA
CDR3nt: TGTGCTAGTGGTTTTCTAGGGGATTCGCAGGGTAGCAATCAGCCCCAGCATTTT
CDR3aa: CASGFLGDSQGSNQPQHF

j_gene: TRBJ2-5
d_gene: TRBD2
v_gene: TRBV29-1
abundance: NA
CDR3nt: TGCAGCGTTGAAGTACCGCCTTTTAGCGGGGCGGGGGAGACCCAGTACTTC
CDR3aa: CSVEVPPFSGAGETQYF

j_gene: TRBJ2-7
d_gene: TRBD1
v_gene: TRBV29-1
abundance: few
CDR3nt: TGCAGCGTCCGGGACAGGAGCACCTACGAGCAGTACTTC
CDR3aa: CSVRDRSTYEQYF

j_gene: TRBJ2-7
d_gene: NA
v_gene: TRBV7-9
abundance: NA
CDR3nt: TGTGCCAGCAGCTCCGACGGAGGCTACGAGCAGTACTTC
CDR3aa: CASSSDGGYEQYF

j_gene: TRBJ1-2
d_gene: NA
v_gene: TRBV4-2
abundance: NA
CDR3nt: TGTGCCAGCAGCCAAGATCTTTATCGTGGGGGCCAGAATGGCTACACCTTC
CDR3aa: CASSQDLYRGGQNGYTF

j_gene: TRBJ2-1
d_gene: TRBD1
v_gene: TRBV7-8
abundance: NA
CDR3nt: TGTGCCAGCAGCTGGGGACAGGGCGCCTACAATGAGCAGTTCTTC
CDR3aa: CASSWGQGAYNEQFF

j_gene: TRBJ2-7
d_gene: NA
v_gene: TRBV6-2/TRBV6-3
abundance: NA
CDR3nt: TGTGCCAGCCGACCCCCTCAGGGTCCCTACTACGAGCAGTACTTC
CDR3aa: CASRPPQGPYYEQYF

j_gene: TRBJ2-7
d_gene: NA
v_gene: TRBV13
abundance: NA
CDR3nt: TGTGCCAGCAGCTTAGGCCCTGGTTACTACGAGCAGTACTTC
CDR3aa: CASSLGPGYYEQYF

j_gene: TRBJ1-2
d_gene: NA
v_gene: TRBV29-1
abundance: NA
CDR3nt: TGCAGCGTTGTTGGGGACTACACCTTC
CDR3aa: CSVVGDYTF

j_gene: TRBJ2-1
d_gene: NA
v_gene: TRBV19
abundance: NA
CDR3nt: TGTGCCAGTAGTATGGTTAGCGGTCATGAGCAGTTCTTC
CDR3aa: CASSMVSGHEQFF

j_gene: TRBJ1-2
d_gene: NA
v_gene: TRBV7-9
abundance: NA
CDR3nt: TGTGCCAGCAGCCCGGGGGAGGCGGGGGCGGGCTATGGCTACACCTTC
CDR3aa: CASSPGEAGAGYGYTF

j_gene: TRBJ1-1
d_gene: TRBD1
v_gene: TRBV29-1
abundance: NA
CDR3nt: TGCAGCGTCTCAGGGGGAGTGAACACTGAAGCTTTCTTT
CDR3aa: CSVSGGVNTEAFF

j_gene: TRBJ1-2
d_gene: NA
v_gene: TRBV20-1
abundance: NA
CDR3nt: TGCAGTGCTAGAGATCTGGGGCGAGGGTACTATGGCTACACCTTC
CDR3aa: CSARDLGRGYYGYTF

j_gene: TRBJ1-5
d_gene: NA
v_gene: TRBV23-1
abundance: NA
CDR3nt: TGCGCCAGCAGTTCTCCCCAGGGCAATCAGCCCCAGCATTTT
CDR3aa: CASSSPQGNQPQHF

j_gene: TRBJ2-7
d_gene: TRBD1
v_gene: TRBV14
abundance: NA
CDR3nt: TGTGCCAGCAGCCACCCGACAGGGGTCGGCTACGAGCAGTACTTC
CDR3aa: CASSHPTGVGYEQYF

j_gene: TRBJ1-2
d_gene: NA
v_gene: TRBV20-1
abundance: NA
CDR3nt: TGCAGTGCTAGAGATTTTGACCACACTGCCTATGGCTACACCTTC
CDR3aa: CSARDFDHTAYGYTF